This is a list of T cell receptor beta chains from one sample in a study of blood T cell repertoires in COVID-19. Sequencing was performed with immunoSEQ multiplex PCR; in TCRdb, only in-frame clones are kept and a portion is missing. The sample holds roughly 230,000 clones, about 85% seen once. The sequenced sample was PBMCs or T cells enriched from blood (not recorded which). Every receptor here comes from a woman between 50 and 59 years old who had been exposed to COVID-19. The CDR3 runs from the conserved cysteine through the conserved F or W. D genes are given only for firm matches. Not every row has a clone size; where given, it reads once, few, many or a size class.

>TRBJ1-1|.|.|TRBV5-4
CASSPGGGRAVAYTEAFF
TGTGCCAGCAGCCCCGGGGGAGGCAGGGCGGTTGCGTACACTGAAGCTTTCTTT
>TRBJ2-1|TRBD1|.|TRBV24-1
CATSDSLAGTGAHNEQFF
TGTGCCACCAGTGATTCGTTAGCCGGGACAGGGGCCCACAATGAGCAGTTCTTC
>TRBJ2-3|.|.|TRBV12-3/TRBV12-4
CADSRGGTDTQYF
TGTGCCGACTCCCGGGGTGGTACAGATACGCAGTATTTT
>TRBJ1-6|.|once|TRBV2
CASSEGGARYSPLHF
TGTGCCAGCAGTGAAGGGGGCGCGAGGTATTCACCCCTCCACTTT
>TRBJ1-1|.|once|TRBV10-3
CAISESGGLGAFF
TGTGCCATCAGTGAATCCGGGGGGTTAGGAGCTTTCTTT
>TRBJ1-1|TRBD1|.|TRBV7-8
CASSLAGTGRTNTEAFF
TGTGCCAGCAGCTTAGCTGGGACAGGGCGGACGAACACTGAAGCTTTCTTT
>TRBJ2-6|.|.|TRBV14
CASSQGRTDGANVLTF
TGTGCCAGCAGCCAAGGGCGAACAGATGGGGCCAACGTCCTGACTTTC
>TRBJ2-3|TRBD2|once|TRBV9
CASSVHREGTQYF
TGTGCCAGCAGCGTCCATAGGGAGGGTACGCAGTATTTT
>TRBJ2-3|.|.|TRBV29-1
CSVEGLGTDTQYF
TGCAGCGTTGAAGGGTTAGGCACAGATACGCAGTATTTT
>TRBJ1-3|.|.|TRBV5-5
CASSLAGYGNTIYF
TGTGCCAGCAGCTTGGCAGGGTATGGAAACACCATATATTTT
>TRBJ1-1|.|.|TRBV5-4
CASSLGGAVRNTEAFF
TGTGCCAGCAGTCTGGGGGGGGCGGTTCGGAACACTGAAGCTTTCTTT
>TRBJ1-6|TRBD1|few|TRBV25-1
CASSSTGVHSPLHF
TGTGCCAGCAGTTCGACAGGGGTGCATTCACCCCTCCACTTT
>TRBJ1-2|.|.|TRBV7-8
CASSLGRAEANYGYTF
TGTGCCAGCAGCTTAGGGCGGGCCGAAGCTAACTATGGCTACACCTTC
>TRBJ2-7|TRBD1|.|TRBV28
CASSFLRTGLGEQYF
TGTGCCAGCAGTTTCCTTCGGACAGGGTTAGGCGAGCAGTACTTC
>TRBJ2-2|.|.|TRBV6-4
CASSPGRNTGELFF
TGTGCCAGCAGTCCCGGGAGGAACACCGGGGAGCTGTTTTTT
>TRBJ2-7|TRBD2|once|TRBV19
CASSHTGGVSYEQYF
TGTGCCAGTAGCCACACCGGGGGGGTCTCCTACGAGCAGTACTTC
>TRBJ2-7|.|.|TRBV28
CASSLSAITGDEQYF
TGTGCCAGCAGTTTATCGGCCATTACGGGTGACGAGCAGTACTTC
>TRBJ2-1|TRBD2|.|TRBV6-2/TRBV6-3
CASSYSLAGLSNEQFF
TGTGCCAGCAGTTACTCCCTAGCGGGGCTCTCCAATGAGCAGTTCTTC
>TRBJ1-3|.|few|TRBV18
CASSPTTTVSGNTIYF
TGTGCCAGCTCCCCTACAACGACAGTCTCTGGAAACACCATATATTTT
>TRBJ2-1|.|.|TRBV14
CASSPLLLRNEQFF
TGTGCCAGCAGTCCTTTACTACTCCGCAATGAGCAGTTCTTC
>TRBJ1-2|.|.|TRBV18
CASSPDQGYGYTF
TGTGCCAGCTCACCAGATCAGGGCTATGGCTACACCTTC
>TRBJ2-6|.|few|TRBV4-3
CASSQDRASGANVLTF
TGCGCCAGCAGCCAAGACAGGGCGTCTGGGGCCAACGTCCTGACTTTC
>TRBJ1-2|.|many|TRBV7-9
CASSSAARGYGYTF
TGTGCCAGCAGCTCAGCCGCAAGGGGCTATGGCTACACCTTC
>TRBJ2-7|.|.|TRBV3-1/TRBV3-2
CASSQEWQGVYEQYF
TGTGCCAGCAGCCAAGAGTGGCAGGGCGTCTACGAGCAGTACTTC
>TRBJ1-1|TRBD1|.|TRBV5-1
CASRQGLNTEAFF
TGCGCCAGCAGACAGGGGTTGAACACTGAAGCTTTCTTT
>TRBJ1-4|.|.|TRBV29-1
CSVNKGGNEKLFF
TGCAGCGTTAACAAGGGGGGGAACGAAAAACTGTTTTTT
>TRBJ2-3|TRBD2|.|TRBV6-2/TRBV6-3
CASSSRTSVYRDTQYF
TGTGCCAGCAGTTCCCGGACTAGCGTATACAGAGATACGCAGTATTTT
>TRBJ2-4|.|.|TRBV6-6
CASSYVDSRDIQYF
TGTGCCAGCAGTTACGTCGACTCCAGGGACATTCAGTACTTC
>TRBJ2-1|TRBD1|.|TRBV7-2
CASSRPGTGSDEQFF
TGTGCCAGCAGCCGCCCCGGGACAGGGTCCGATGAGCAGTTCTTC
>TRBJ1-5|.|.|TRBV2
CASRAEGGYNQPQHF
TGTGCCAGCAGGGCGGAGGGAGGTTACAATCAGCCCCAGCATTTT
>TRBJ1-6|.|once|TRBV30
CAWRLGALTSSYNSPLHF
TGTGCCTGGCGTCTGGGGGCCCTAACGAGCTCCTATAATTCACCCCTCCACTTT
>TRBJ1-2|.|.|TRBV18
CASSPEAGIPNYGYTF
TGTGCCAGCTCACCCGAGGCGGGGATCCCTAACTATGGCTACACCTTC
>TRBJ2-5|.|.|TRBV5-5
CASSLDRATETQYF
TGTGCCAGCAGCTTGGACAGGGCCACGGAGACCCAGTACTTC
>TRBJ1-5|.|.|TRBV5-8
CASSLEWTEKGVQPQHF
TGTGCCAGCAGCTTGGAATGGACGGAAAAGGGAGTGCAGCCCCAGCATTTT